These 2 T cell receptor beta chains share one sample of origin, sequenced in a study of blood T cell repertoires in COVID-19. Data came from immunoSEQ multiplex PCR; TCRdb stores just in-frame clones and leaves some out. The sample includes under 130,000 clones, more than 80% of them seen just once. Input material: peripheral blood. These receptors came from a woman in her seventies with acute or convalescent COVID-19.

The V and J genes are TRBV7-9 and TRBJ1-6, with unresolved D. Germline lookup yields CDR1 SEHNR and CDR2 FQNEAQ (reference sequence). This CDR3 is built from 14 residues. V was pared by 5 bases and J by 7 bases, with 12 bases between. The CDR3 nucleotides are TGTGCCAGCAGCATGTTTTCAGGAAATTCACCCCTCCACTTT. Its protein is CASSMFSGNSPLHF.

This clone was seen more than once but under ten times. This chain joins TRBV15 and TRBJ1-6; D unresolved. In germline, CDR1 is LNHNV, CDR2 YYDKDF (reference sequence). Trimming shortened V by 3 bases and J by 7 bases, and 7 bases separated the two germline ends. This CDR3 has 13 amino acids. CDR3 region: CATSRGRNSPLHF. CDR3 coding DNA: TGTGCCACCAGCAGGGGGAGGAATTCACCCCTCCACTTT. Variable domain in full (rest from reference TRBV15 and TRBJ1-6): DAMVIQNPRYQVTQFGKPVTLSCSQTLNHNVMYWYQQKSSQAPKLLFHYYDKDFNNEADTPDNFQSRRPNTSFCFLDIRSPGLGDTAMYLCATSRGRNSPLHFGNGTRLTVT.